This TCR beta chain stems from a study of technical replicates of blood from several donors. Generated by immunoSEQ multiplex PCR, the TCRdb table keeps only in-frame clones and is missing some. This sample carries more than 80,000 clones, approximately 94% of them seen once, and the ten largest clones take approximately 0.21%. Germline assignment: CDR1 ENHRY and CDR2 SYGVKD. This CDR3 has 12 residues. The V and J ends lost 0 bases and 14 bases respectively, with 12 bases between them. The V call is TRBV10-3, the J call TRBJ2-3, with D perhaps TRBD1 (6 bases). The clonotype was recovered from a human donor in good health. The sample was T cells isolated from PBMCs. The DNA of the CDR3 is TGTGCCATCAGTGAGTCCATGGGGGCTAGGTATTTT. Translating gives CAISESMGARYF.